The 11 T cell receptor beta chains below were found in one sample sequenced in a study of Ad26.COV2.S vaccination and SARS-CoV-2 variants. This table comes from immunoSEQ multiplex PCR, and its TCRdb copy is limited to in-frame clones, with some not included. The sample consists of about 400,000 clones, about 88% of them appearing once. Specified treatment: 15 to 20 received Ad26.COV2.S at low or high dose, single or two shots; roughly five received placebo; per-sample allocation not given. Material that was analyzed had been drawn on day 63 after the first vaccine or placebo injection. This specimen was peripheral blood, taken in a trial of Ad26.COV2.S vaccine versus placebo. The receptors were gathered from a person between 18 and 59 years old who received the Ad26.COV2.S COVID-19 vaccine or a placebo.

This clone was found once. The chain is built from TRBV28 and TRBJ1-1, with D hard to call. Germline V gene lookup returns CDR1 MDHEN and CDR2 SYDVKM. Trimming stripped 2 bases from V and 4 bases from J, with 14 bases between. The CDR3 covers 15 residues. CDR3 in DNA: TGTGCCAGCAGTTTAATTACGGTCGAGGGCACTGAAGCTTTCTTT. Translating gives CASSLITVEGTEAFF. The variable domain in full, completed from reference TRBV28 and TRBJ1-1, reads DVKVTQSSRYLVKRTGEKVFLECVQDMDHENMFWYRQDPGLGLRLIYFSYDVKMKEKGDIPEGYSVSREKKERFSLILESASTNQTSMYLCASSLITVEGTEAFFGQGTRLTVV.

The genes are TRBV5-1 and TRBJ2-7; D unresolved. CDR1 is SGHRS and CDR2 is YFSETQ in the germline V gene. The CDR3 is 13 amino acids. V was clipped by 0 bases and J by 3 bases, with 7 bases between them. CDR3 in DNA: TGCGCCAGCAGCTTGGTGGCCGACTACGAGCAGTACTTC. It codes for CASSLVADYEQYF.

The rearrangement joins TRBV13 to TRBJ2-7, with D tentatively TRBD2 (5 bases). Germline V lookup: CDR1 PRHDT, CDR2 FYEKMQ (reference sequence). There are 12 residues in the CDR3. V lost 5 bases to trimming and J lost 3 bases, with 8 bases between them. DNA of the CDR3: TGTGCCAGCAGCAAAGCGGACTACGAGCAGTACTTC. Residues: CASSKADYEQYF.

V usage is TRBV4-1 and J usage is TRBJ2-1; 7 nucleotides line up with TRBD1. Germline V gene sequence: CDR1 MGHRA, CDR2 YSYEKL. The CDR3 is 16 residues long. V was clipped by 3 bases and J by 4 bases; unmatched bases: 9. The CDR3 is CASSQKRDSLYNEQFF. For the CDR3, the DNA is TGCGCCAGCAGCCAGAAACGGGACAGCCTATACAATGAGCAGTTCTTC.

The chain links TRBV5-1 to TRBJ1-4; D may be TRBD1 (5 bases). Germline V gene lookup returns CDR1 SGHRS and CDR2 YFSETQ. Trimming removed 4 bases at V and 7 bases at J, with 11 bases between. This CDR3 contains 13 residues. The CDR3 protein is CASSAGLFEKLFF. Here the CDR3 DNA reads TGCGCCAGCAGCGCGGGGCTATTTGAAAAACTGTTTTTT.

This clone was detected once. J is TRBJ1-4 and V is TRBV19; a weak D match, TRBD1 (6 bases). Per the germline V gene, CDR1 is LNHDA and CDR2 is SQIVND (reference sequence). This CDR3 has 17 residues. The V end lost 6 bases, the J end lost 16 bases, and 33 bases lay between the germline ends. The CDR3 DNA reads as TGTGCCAGTAGACCAGGGGCCATTGGGCAGGGACTCTTTAAGTGGTTTTTT. It specifies CASRPGAIGQGLFKWFF.

This chain links TRBV29-1 with TRBJ1-5; no clear D. CDR3 length equals 13 residues. Deletions cut 7 bases from V and 2 bases from J, with 12 bases between. The germline V gene encodes CDR1 SQVTM and CDR2 ANQGSEA. The CDR3 sequence is CSAGGSGNQPQHF. In DNA form, the CDR3 reads TGCAGCGCCGGCGGGAGTGGCAATCAGCCCCAGCATTTT.

The rearrangement links TRBV28 to TRBJ1-5; TRBD1 matches at 8 bases. V trimming: 3 bases; J trimming: 2 bases; junction bases outside the gene matches: 15. Germline V gives CDR1 MDHEN, CDR2 SYDVKM. This CDR3 has 19 amino acids. In nucleotides, the CDR3 is TGTGCCAGCAGTTTCCGGGGGACAGGTGGAAGGTTTGGCAATCAGCCCCAGCATTTT. This encodes CASSFRGTGGRFGNQPQHF.

This chain joins TRBV6-5 and TRBJ2-1; tentative D call: TRBD2 (6 bases). This CDR3 has 14 residues. The germline CDR1 and CDR2 sequences are MNHEY and SVGAGI. Trimming shortened V by 5 bases and J by 3 bases, and 11 bases separated the two germline ends. This CDR3 reads CASSIGGNYNEQFF. CDR3 DNA: TGTGCCAGCAGTATCGGGGGAAACTACAATGAGCAGTTCTTC.

This clone turned up a few times. V gene TRBV5-8 combines with J gene TRBJ2-1; a weak D match, TRBD2 (6 bases). The CDR3 contains 16 residues. Between the trimmed V and J ends, which lost 2 bases and 5 bases, there was a span of 17 bases. Germline CDR1 and CDR2: SGHTS and YDEGEE. CDR3 region: CASSLLRQRADNEQFF. As DNA, the CDR3 is TGTGCCAGCAGCTTATTGCGACAGCGGGCCGACAATGAGCAGTTCTTC.

The CDR3 is CASSHPIGGNQPQHF. The DNA of the CDR3 is TGTGCCAGTAGTCACCCGATTGGGGGCAATCAGCCCCAGCATTTT. This chain uses TRBV19 with TRBJ1-5, with no clear D. The V gene's germline CDR1 is LNHDA and CDR2 SQIVND (reference sequence). V lost 5 bases and J lost 2, with 13 bases in between. This CDR3 contains 15 residues.